This T cell receptor (beta chain) was identified during a study of cytomegalovirus exposure and HLA in healthy donors. Broader study findings: A later examination showed that TCR association rates differed by HLA locus, with DRB1 most and HLA-C fewest. Cytomegalovirus association was listed for about 180 TCR beta chains.

13 Jbeta primers and 60 Vbeta primers were used for the PCR. The method was immunoSEQ multiplex PCR; TCRdb's version includes in-frame clones alone and lacks a portion of them. The profile shows 130,000 to 150,000 clones, about 72% of them singletons. Notes on this clone: Antigen specificity is unknown. A read error may produce the germline difference seen at one junction end.

The germline V gene has CDR1 LGHNA and CDR2 YNFKEQ. The CDR3 has 12 residues. The source is a man aged 35 to 55 in good health and CMV-seronegative. This chain connects TRBV4-2 to TRBJ1-5; D perhaps matches TRBD1 (5 bases). The sequencing sample was made of PBMCs. CDR3 nucleotide sequence: TGTGCCAGCAGCGCAGGGAATCAGCCCCAGAATTTT. Translated: CASSAGNQPQNF.